This record looks at one T cell receptor (beta chain) sequence and its context. Its matching antigen is unknown. Sequencing was performed with immunoSEQ multiplex PCR; in TCRdb, only in-frame clones are kept and a portion is missing. The sample shows over 100,000 clones, roughly 90% of them seen only once. This sample was taken from a study of cytomegalovirus exposure and HLA in healthy donors. The overall study: The roughly 120 validation repertoires were reported in a later analysis to have been generated on the same platform as the approximately 700 first-cohort repertoires.

Regarding the study as a whole: The authors listed 150 to 200 TCR beta chains as cytomegalovirus-associated. Cytomegalovirus status was reportedly diagnosed by the classifier with high specificity and sensitivity. The study found most TCR sequences rare, yet found some public TCRs in many donors.

This CDR3 is 15 amino acids long. The sample consisted of PBMCs. The clonotype was recovered from a woman younger than 35 in good health and CMV-seronegative. The chain combines TRBV21-1 with TRBJ1-2; TRBD1, the table's D call, lacks a check against the DNA. TRBV21-1 is noted as a pseudogene. The CDR3 region is CASSKNQQGAGGYTF. As DNA, the CDR3 is TGTGCCAGCAGCAAGAACCAACAGGGGGCGGGTGGCTACACCTTC.